This T cell receptor (beta chain) emerged from a study of cytomegalovirus exposure and HLA in healthy donors. Study at large: Of roughly 400 genotyped donors, roughly 81% clustered with self-reported Caucasian donors. General study results and limits: As a later analysis showed, a missense DCLRE1C variant was linked to trimming of TCR beta V- and J-genes. In a later analysis, an Asian-associated ancestry cluster reportedly showed fewer N-insertions than the roughly 650-donor mean.

Both 60 Vbeta primers and 13 Jbeta primers went into the PCR. TCRdb's table, derived via immunoSEQ multiplex PCR, lists solely in-frame clones and lacks some. Of some 100,000 clones listed, about four fifths are singletons. Regarding this clone: The target antigen is unknown.

This CDR3 has 16 amino acids. The rearrangement joins TRBV21-1 to TRBJ2-4; the table gives TRBD2 as D, unverified against the DNA. TRBV21-1 is noted as a pseudogene. Sequenced input: PBMCs. The origin of this receptor is a woman between 40 and 50 years old in good health and CMV-seronegative. CDR3 coding DNA: TGTGCCAGCAGCACCCGCGCCGCCTTAGCCAAAAACATTCAGTACTTC. Translation: CASSTRAALAKNIQYF.